This T cell receptor beta chain comes out of a study of T cell responses to AZD1222 COVID-19 vaccine. This clone showed up just once. Its antigen is not known. This table comes from immunoSEQ multiplex PCR, and its TCRdb copy is limited to in-frame clones, with some not included. The repertoire holds under 150,000 clones, around 92% seen once, with 0.85% to 1.3% in the top ten. Overall study results and limits: Donors skewed white British and female; clonal diversity was possibly underestimated.

This clonotype originated in an adult in good health. Material: peripheral blood, obtained on day 0 of AZD1222 vaccination.

For the CDR3, the DNA is TGTGCCAGCAGCCGACGAACTAGTTCGAACACCGGGGAGCTGTTTTTT. As protein: CASSRRTSSNTGELFF. The chain recombines TRBV7-8 with TRBJ2-2, with D perhaps matching TRBD2 (5 bases). V was pared by 5 bases and J by 0 bases, with 13 bases between. Germline CDR1 is SGHVS and CDR2 is FQNEAQ. The CDR3 covers 16 residues.